The 31 T cell receptor beta chains given below trace back to one sample, sequenced in a study of blood T cell repertoires in COVID-19. Here immunoSEQ multiplex PCR was the method, and the copy in TCRdb shows in-frame clones only, minus some. Found here are approximately 160,000 clones, 60% to 80% of them singletons; the top ten hold approximately 2.6%. Sequencing was carried out using peripheral blood. The receptors shown here come from a man in his sixties or seventies with acute or convalescent COVID-19.

The gene calls are TRBV19 and TRBJ2-6, with D perhaps TRBD1 (6 bases). CDR3 size: 16 residues. The V gene lost 4 bases and the J gene lost 4 bases, with 14 bases spanning the gap. Germline V gives CDR1 LNHDA, CDR2 SQIVND (reference sequence). CDR3 in DNA: TGTGCCAGTAGTAAGTGGAGTGGGGGCGGGGCCAACGTCCTGACTTTC. Protein product: CASSKWSGGGANVLTF.

The V call is TRBV18, the J call TRBJ1-2; possibly TRBD1 for D (6 bases). V gave up 0 bases and J gave up 3 bases, with 8 bases separating them. This CDR3 contains 14 residues. In germline, CDR1 is KGHSH, CDR2 LQKENI. The CDR3 bases are TGTGCCAGCTCACCACCCAGGGGTGACTATGGCTACACCTTC. Protein: CASSPPRGDYGYTF.

The chain employs TRBV7-3 and TRBJ2-1; a possible D gene is TRBD2 (5 bases). CDR1 SGHTA and CDR2 FQGTGA come from the germline V gene. This CDR3 spans 13 amino acids. With 5 bases removed from V and 3 bases from J, the gap between germline ends came to 8 bases. In DNA, the CDR3 is TGTGCCAGCAGCCCTACTAGCTACAATGAGCAGTTCTTC. It translates to CASSPTSYNEQFF.

The gene calls are TRBV7-3 and TRBJ2-7; 7 nucleotides agree with TRBD1. Germline CDR1 SGHTA, CDR2 FQGTGA. Trimming cost V 2 bases and J 3 bases; bases outside gene matches: 13. The CDR3 totals 17 residues. The CDR3 region has the DNA TGTGCCAGCAGCTTACCCGGGGATCCGGGACAGAACTACGAGCAGTACTTC. It encodes CASSLPGDPGQNYEQYF.

The chain carries TRBV3-1 (or the pseudogene TRBV3-2) and TRBJ2-5; D gene ambiguous. Germline V gene lookup returns CDR1 LGHDT and CDR2 YNNKEL (reference sequence). The CDR3 is 13 amino acids. Trimming pared 0 bases from V and 5 bases from J, leaving 7 bases between. The CDR3 here is CASSQDLVETQYF. The CDR3 DNA sequence: TGTGCCAGCAGCCAAGATCTTGTGGAGACCCAGTACTTC.

This clone was detected only a few times. The J gene is TRBJ2-2, the V gene TRBV15; 8 nucleotides align to TRBD2. The CDR3 covers 16 residues. V was clipped by 2 bases and J by 0 bases; unmatched bases: 2. The V gene's germline CDR1 is LNHNV and CDR2 YYDKDF (reference sequence). CDR3 bases: TGTGCCACCAGCAGACGACTAGCGACGAACACCGGGGAGCTGTTTTTT. Translated, it gives CATSRRLATNTGELFF.

The chain links TRBV18 to TRBJ2-3, with 7 positions matching TRBD1. With 2 bases clipped from V and 6 bases from J, the junction kept 8 bases outside the gene matches. CDR3 length equals 15 residues. The germline V gene encodes CDR1 KGHSH and CDR2 LQKENI. The chain's CDR3 is CASSPKDRSSDTQYF. The CDR3 coding sequence is TGTGCCAGCTCACCAAAGGACAGGAGTTCCGATACGCAGTATTTT.

The chain joins TRBV30 to TRBJ1-3; D remains ambiguous. The germline gives CDR1 GTSNPN, CDR2 SVGIG (reference sequence). The CDR3 contains 13 residues. The germline V and J ends were trimmed by 5 bases and 0 bases, with 8 bases remaining between them. The CDR3: CAWDVSSGNTIYF. The CDR3 nucleotides read TGTGCCTGGGACGTGAGCTCTGGAAACACCATATATTTT.

The chain is built from TRBV10-3 and TRBJ1-2; D possibly corresponds to TRBD1 (5 bases). Germline V gene lookup returns CDR1 ENHRY and CDR2 SYGVKD. V shed 0 bases and J shed 5 bases, with 22 bases lying between them. The CDR3 extends over 18 amino acids. DNA for the CDR3: TGTGCCATCAGTGAGTCAAGGAATGGGGTGCAGGGTAATTATGGCTACACCTTC. Its protein product is CAISESRNGVQGNYGYTF.

The chain couples TRBV12-3 or TRBV12-4 to TRBJ1-2; 7 bases fit TRBD1. The CDR3 has 13 amino acids. Unmatched junction bases numbered 6, after V lost 5 bases and J lost 6 bases. CDR3 in amino acids: CASSRLGQDGYTF. As DNA, the CDR3 is TGTGCCAGCAGTCGGTTAGGACAGGATGGCTACACCTTC.

The chain has TRBV18 and TRBJ2-7; D is unclear. The germline V gene has CDR1 KGHSH and CDR2 LQKENI. Trimming took off 0 bases at V and 0 bases at J, with 3 bases between the two ends. There are 13 residues in the CDR3. CDR3 bases: TGTGCCAGCTCACCACCCAACTCCTACGAGCAGTACTTC. It specifies CASSPPNSYEQYF.

This clone was observed a handful of times. The CDR3 loop is CASSYSSGVSYNEQFF. The CDR3 DNA reads TGTGCCAGCAGTTACTCCAGCGGTGTCTCCTACAATGAGCAGTTCTTC. This chain uses TRBV6-2 or TRBV6-3 with TRBJ2-1, with D perhaps matching TRBD2 (5 bases). CDR1 MNHEY and CDR2 SVGEGT come from the germline V gene. CDR3 length: 16 residues. Trimming shortened V by 0 bases and J by 0 bases, and 9 bases separated the two germline ends.

This clone was recorded only once. The chain has TRBV7-8 and TRBJ2-7; tentative D call: TRBD2 (6 bases). The CDR3 is 13 residues long. Trimming removed 1 base from V and 3 bases from J, with 7 bases in between. Germline loops: CDR1 SGHVS, CDR2 FQNEAQ. CDR3 residues: CASSLVGGYEQYF. CDR3 nucleotides: TGTGCCAGCAGCTTAGTGGGGGGCTACGAGCAGTACTTC.

The chain is built from TRBV12-3 or TRBV12-4 and TRBJ1-5; maybe TRBD1 (6 bases). This CDR3 comprises 13 residues. V was pared by 3 bases and J by 7 bases, with 10 bases between. For the CDR3, the DNA is TGTGCCAGCAGTTTGGGGGGGGCCCAGCCCCAGCATTTT. It codes for CASSLGGAQPQHF.

V is TRBV2 and J is TRBJ2-7, with 8 bases that match TRBD2. CDR1 and CDR2 (germline): SNHLY, FYNNEI. V trimming: 6 bases; J trimming: 0 bases; junction bases outside the gene matches: 1. This CDR3 is 13 amino acids long. In DNA, the CDR3 is TGTGCCAGCAGCAGCGGGAGCTCCTACGAGCAGTACTTC. Its translation: CASSSGSSYEQYF.

The rearrangement uses TRBV7-8 and TRBJ1-1; TRBD1 matches at 7 bases. The germline CDR1 and CDR2 sequences are SGHVS and FQNEAQ. With V trimmed by 3 bases and J by 0 bases, 4 bases remained unmatched. The CDR3 is 15 residues long. Here the CDR3 reads CASSFSTGLNTEAFF. As DNA, the CDR3 is TGTGCCAGCAGCTTCTCGACAGGGCTGAACACTGAAGCTTTCTTT.

The chain is built from TRBV5-1 and TRBJ1-5; D gene uncertain. Germline V gives CDR1 SGHRS, CDR2 YFSETQ. The CDR3 length is 15 residues. V was clipped by 4 bases and J by 5 bases, with 16 bases between them. The CDR3 DNA follows: TGCGCCAGCAGCCCCGGAGGGAGCAGTCATCAGCCCCAGCATTTT. This codes for CASSPGGSSHQPQHF. Filled out from reference TRBV5-1 and TRBJ1-5, the complete variable domain reads KAGVTQTPRYLIKTRGQQVTLSCSPISGHRSVSWYQQTPGQGLQFLFEYFSETQRNKGNFPGRFSGRQFSNSRSEMNVSTLELGDSALYLCASSPGGSSHQPQHFGDGTRLSIL.

The gene calls are TRBV12-3 or TRBV12-4 and TRBJ1-6; weak D call: TRBD1 (6 bases). The length of the CDR3 is 11 residues. Trimming left V 9 bases short and J 14 bases short, with 14 bases between. The CDR3 DNA reads TGTGCCAGTCAGGGGTTCAGGGCCCTCCACTTT. It is translated as CASQGFRALHF.

The CDR3 sequence is CASSGGQGNTIYF. CDR3 DNA sequence: TGCGCCAGCAGCGGGGGACAGGGAAACACCATATATTTT. The chain joins TRBV5-1 to TRBJ1-3; TRBD1 aligns across 7 bases. J was trimmed by 4 bases and V by 4 bases; bases with no gene match: 2. Per germline, CDR1 SGHRS and CDR2 YFSETQ. The CDR3 sequence is 13 residues long.

This chain links TRBV9 with TRBJ1-2, with D unresolved. This CDR3 region has 15 residues. V lost 0 bases, J lost 2 bases, and 11 bases lay in between. Germline loops: CDR1 SGDLS, CDR2 YYNGEE. The CDR3 spells CASSVGVIANYGYTF. For the CDR3, the DNA is TGTGCCAGCAGCGTAGGAGTGATTGCGAACTATGGCTACACCTTC.

The chain uses TRBV6-5 and TRBJ1-6; D may be TRBD1 (5 bases). There are 15 residues in the CDR3. Trimming removed 10 bases at V and 4 bases at J, with 17 bases between. Germline-derived CDR1 and CDR2 are MNHEY and SVGAGI. CDR3 nucleotides: TGTGCCACACCCCCCCAAGGACAATATAATTCACCCCTCCACTTT. It yields the protein CATPPQGQYNSPLHF.

This chain connects TRBV15 to TRBJ2-3; 14 bases are a match to TRBD2. J lost 2 bases, V lost 4 bases, and 5 bases had no gene match. The CDR3 sequence is 17 residues long. Per germline, CDR1 LNHNV and CDR2 YYDKDF (reference sequence). Here the CDR3 DNA reads TGTGCCACCAGCAAAGGACTAGCGGGAGGAGTCACAGATACGCAGTATTTT. It translates to CATSKGLAGGVTDTQYF.

This clone was counted a few times. This chain connects TRBV5-6 to TRBJ2-1; a weak D match, TRBD1 (6 bases). The CDR3 is made up of 12 amino acids. V was cut by 0 bases and J by 11 bases, with 9 bases left in between. Germline CDR1 is SGHDT and CDR2 is YYEEEE. CDR3 coding DNA: TGTGCCAGCAGCTTGGAAACAGGGCAGCAGTTCTTC. It translates to CASSLETGQQFF.

A few counts support this clone. The V and J genes are TRBV4-1 and TRBJ2-3, with 15 nucleotides matching TRBD2. The CDR3 totals 19 residues. Germline CDR1 and CDR2: MGHRA and YSYEKL. Trimming took 4 bases from V and 4 from J; bases not matched to a gene: 12. In DNA, the CDR3 is TGCGCCAGCAGCCTGGACAGGACTAGCGGGGGGGCCTTTGCAGATACGCAGTATTTT. It yields the protein CASSLDRTSGGAFADTQYF.

The gene calls are TRBV28 and TRBJ1-2; D not resolved. This CDR3 has 13 amino acids. The germline V gene has CDR1 MDHEN and CDR2 SYDVKM. Trimming left V 7 bases short and J 8 bases short, with 17 bases between. DNA of the CDR3: TGTGCCAGCATCCCCAAAGGGAGGCAGGGCTACACCTTC. This encodes CASIPKGRQGYTF.

The V gene is TRBV6-6, the J gene TRBJ1-4; possibly TRBD1 for D (5 bases). Per germline, CDR1 MNHNY and CDR2 SVGAGI (reference sequence). V was cut by 2 bases and J by 4 bases, with 5 bases left in between. The CDR3 has 13 residues. The CDR3 DNA follows: TGTGCCAGCAGTTACCAGGGTAATGAAAAACTGTTTTTT. It codes for CASSYQGNEKLFF.

The chain combines TRBV5-1 with TRBJ1-5; D may be TRBD1 (6 bases). The CDR3 runs to 15 residues. Trimming took 1 base from V and 3 from J, leaving 11 bases between them. CDR1 is SGHRS, CDR2 YFSETQ, per germline. CDR3 in amino acids: CASSLTGDNNQPQHF. The CDR3, as DNA: TGCGCCAGCAGCTTGACTGGGGACAACAATCAGCCCCAGCATTTT. Together with reference TRBV5-1 and TRBJ1-5, the CDR3 gives the full variable domain: KAGVTQTPRYLIKTRGQQVTLSCSPISGHRSVSWYQQTPGQGLQFLFEYFSETQRNKGNFPGRFSGRQFSNSRSEMNVSTLELGDSALYLCASSLTGDNNQPQHFGDGTRLSIL.

The chain joins TRBV14 to TRBJ2-5; TRBD2 is a possible D gene (5 bases). The germline V and J ends were trimmed by 5 bases and 4 bases, with 23 bases remaining between them. The CDR3 consists of 17 residues. CDR1 is SGHDN, CDR2 FVKESK, per germline. CDR3 sequence reads: CASSFWASPERLETQYF. For the CDR3, the DNA is TGTGCCAGCAGCTTCTGGGCTAGCCCCGAGAGGCTAGAGACCCAGTACTTC.

This clone was counted between two and nine times. The chain employs TRBV19 and TRBJ1-1; possible D gene TRBD1, 5 bases. Germline-derived CDR1 and CDR2 are LNHDA and SQIVND (reference sequence). V was cut by 1 base and J by 3 bases, with 12 bases left in between. CDR3 size: 15 residues. DNA for the CDR3: TGTGCCAGTAGTATAGCCCCAGGGTTATACACTGAAGCTTTCTTT. Encoded protein: CASSIAPGLYTEAFF.

The chain combines TRBV2 with TRBJ2-7, with TRBD1 identical over 7 bases. CDR3 length: 14 residues. V trimming: 5 bases; J trimming: 4 bases; junction bases outside the gene matches: 8. CDR1 is SNHLY, CDR2 FYNNEI, per germline. In DNA form, the CDR3 reads TGTGCCAGCAGTAGCTTAACAGGGGTGTACGAGCAGTACTTC. Encoded protein: CASSSLTGVYEQYF.

The gene calls are TRBV18 and TRBJ2-2, with TRBD1 identical over 9 bases. CDR1 and CDR2 (germline): KGHSH, LQKENI. This CDR3 is 15 amino acids long. Trimming took 2 bases from V and 4 from J; bases not matched to a gene: 2. CDR3 in amino acids: CASSPGTGITGELFF. CDR3 nucleotide sequence: TGTGCCAGCTCACCAGGGACAGGGATCACCGGGGAGCTGTTTTTT.